This entry concerns a single T cell receptor (beta chain). Antigen unknown. CDR1 and CDR2 (germline): MNHEY, SMNVEV (reference sequence). This CDR3 spans 14 amino acids. V lost 5 bases, J lost 5 bases, and 4 bases stayed unmatched. The protocol was immunoSEQ multiplex PCR, while the TCRdb copy is restricted to in-frame clones and leaves out a portion. Found here are about 93,000 clones, about nine tenths of them singletons; the top ten hold less than 3.5%. The sample is drawn from a study of T cell responses to AZD1222 COVID-19 vaccine. Points from the study as a whole: Nearly half of unique spike-specific TCRs reportedly avoided B.1.351 and B.1.1.7 mutated regions.

Sequences were derived from peripheral blood, sampled on day 0 of MenACWY control vaccination. This receptor was obtained from an adult in good health. The chain employs TRBV27 and TRBJ2-7; the match to TRBD1 covers 12 bases. The CDR3 sequence: CASSPGTGGNEQYF. The CDR3 DNA is TGTGCCAGCAGTCCTGGGACAGGGGGCAACGAGCAGTACTTC.